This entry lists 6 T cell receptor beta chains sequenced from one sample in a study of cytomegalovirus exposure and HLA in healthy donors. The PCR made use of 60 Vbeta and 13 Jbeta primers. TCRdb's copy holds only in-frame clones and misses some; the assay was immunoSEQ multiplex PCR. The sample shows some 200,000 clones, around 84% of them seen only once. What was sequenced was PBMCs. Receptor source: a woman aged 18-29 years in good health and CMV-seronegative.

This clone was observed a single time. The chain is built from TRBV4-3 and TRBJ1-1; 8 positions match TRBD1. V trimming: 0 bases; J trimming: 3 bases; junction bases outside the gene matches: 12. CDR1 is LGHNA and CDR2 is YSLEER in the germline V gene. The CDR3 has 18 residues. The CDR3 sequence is CASSQDVLPGGGDTEAFF. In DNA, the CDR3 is TGCGCCAGCAGCCAAGATGTCCTACCAGGGGGCGGAGACACTGAAGCTTTCTTT.

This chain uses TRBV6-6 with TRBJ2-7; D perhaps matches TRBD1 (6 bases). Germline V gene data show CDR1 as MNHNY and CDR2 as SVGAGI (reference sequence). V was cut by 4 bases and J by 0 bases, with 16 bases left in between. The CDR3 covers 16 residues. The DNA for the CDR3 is TGTGCCAGCAGTTCCCTGACAGGACAAAGCTCCTACGAGCAGTACTTC. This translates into CASSSLTGQSSYEQYF.

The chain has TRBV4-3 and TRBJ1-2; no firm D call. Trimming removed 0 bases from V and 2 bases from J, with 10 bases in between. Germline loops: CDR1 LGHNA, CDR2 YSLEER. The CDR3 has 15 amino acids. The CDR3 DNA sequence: TGCGCCAGCAGCCAAGAGATGGCGGGCAACTATGGCTACACCTTC. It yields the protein CASSQEMAGNYGYTF.

The CDR3 protein is CASSLEVAGGWEQFF. CDR3 nucleotide sequence: TGTGCCAGCAGCTTAGAAGTAGCGGGAGGATGGGAGCAGTTCTTC. The V call is TRBV7-2, the J call TRBJ2-1; 10 bases line up with TRBD2. The CDR3 totals 15 residues. Unmatched junction bases numbered 7, after V lost 1 base and J lost 10 bases. The V gene's germline CDR1 is SGHTA and CDR2 FQGNSA.

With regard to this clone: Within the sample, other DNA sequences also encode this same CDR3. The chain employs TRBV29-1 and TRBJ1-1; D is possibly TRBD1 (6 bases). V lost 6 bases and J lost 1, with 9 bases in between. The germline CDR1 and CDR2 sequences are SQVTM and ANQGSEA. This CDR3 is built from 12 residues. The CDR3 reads CSVRTENTEAFF. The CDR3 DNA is TGCAGCGTCCGGACAGAGAACACTGAAGCTTTCTTT.

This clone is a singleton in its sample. CDR3 sequence (DNA): TGTGCCAGCAGCTCGTGGCGGAACTCCTACAATGAGCAGTTCTTC. Its translation: CASSSWRNSYNEQFF. The chain recombines TRBV7-9 with TRBJ2-1; no firm D call. The CDR3 is 15 amino acids. Looked up from germline, CDR1 is SEHNR and CDR2 is FQNEAQ (reference sequence). V was pared by 4 bases and J by 0 bases, with 10 bases between.